Each of the 5 T cell receptor beta chains below was sequenced from the same sample in a study of T cells expressing NK-cell markers. For each CDR3 protein, TCRdb gives one entry from its re-call of the 5' RACE reads, without DNA. The listing contains a few hundred thousand distinct CDR3 sequences. Specimen: blood T cells: a sorted CD56 or NKG2C T cell subset, CD4+ or CD8+ T cells, or bulk PBMC T cells (not recorded which). These receptor sequences come from a man aged 18 to 29 in good health.

This chain connects TRBV6-5 to TRBJ2-2; TCRdb returns TRBD2, unconfirmable since there is no DNA. In germline, CDR1 is MNHEY, CDR2 SVGAGI. The CDR3 extends over 19 amino acids. CDR3 loop: CASSYETSGIAANTGELFF.

This chain connects TRBV29-1 to TRBJ2-3. Per the germline V gene, CDR1 is SQVTM and CDR2 is ANQGSEA. The CDR3 totals 13 residues. The CDR3 sequence: CSVQGRTTDTQYF.

CDR3 protein: CSATGLAGEYEQYF. V is TRBV20-1 and J is TRBJ2-7; TCRdb selects TRBD2, and the lack of DNA leaves this call unchecked. CDR1 and CDR2 (germline): DFQATT, SNEGSKA (reference sequence). This CDR3 comprises 14 residues.

The CDR3 protein is CASSLELAINTGELFF. The chain recombines TRBV7-8 with TRBJ2-2; TCRdb selects TRBD2, and the lack of DNA leaves this call unchecked. CDR1 SGHVS and CDR2 FQNEAQ come from the germline V gene. The CDR3 consists of 16 residues.

This chain joins TRBV11-2 and TRBJ2-2. This CDR3 comprises 14 residues. Germline values: CDR1 SGHAT, CDR2 FQNNGV. CDR3 amino acids: CAGSLKPYTGELFF.